This entry describes one T cell receptor (beta chain). Its antigen remains unknown. This entry is derived from a study of T cells expressing NK-cell markers. Beta-chain TCR cDNA was generated via 5'RACE template switching with UMIs. Each CDR3 protein gets one entry in TCRdb, which reprocessed the 5' RACE reads and gives no DNA. Its clone listing holds approximately 380,000 distinct CDR3 sequences. Germline CDR1 reads SGHKS; CDR2 reads YYEKEE (reference sequence). The CDR3 runs to 14 residues. General study findings and limits: NKG2C+ dominant clonotype frequencies in a handful of donors were roughly 1.0-7.5% of CD8+ T cells. The study left the HCMV specificity of expanded NKG2C+ T cell clones unresolved. The CD3+CD56-NKG2C+ fraction was also led by these clonotypes in several donors.

The chain links TRBV5-5 to TRBJ1-5; without DNA, the TCRdb call of TRBD1 cannot be checked. The sequence derives from a man aged 18-75 years in good health. Sequencing was done on a sample of blood T cells: a sorted CD56 or NKG2C T cell subset, CD4+ or CD8+ T cells, or bulk PBMC T cells (not recorded which). The CDR3 loop reads CASSLGTVNQPQHF.